This TCR beta chain is drawn from a study of shared clonotypes between healthy human individuals. The assay was immunoSEQ multiplex PCR, and TCRdb's table has in-frame clones only and misses some. The sample includes millions of clones, approximately 94% of them seen just once. The CDR3 consists of 14 residues. CDR1 SGHAT and CDR2 FQNNGV come from the germline V gene. Between the trimmed V and J ends, which lost 1 base and 3 bases, there was a span of 10 bases. Material for sequencing was naive CD4+ T cells sorted from blood. Subset specified: CD45RA+ positively selected. This chain joins TRBV11-2 and TRBJ2-7; no clear D gene. This TCR was recovered from a man between 18 and 35 years old in good health. The CDR3 here is CASSLVPSSYEQYF. In DNA form, the CDR3 reads TGTGCCAGCAGCTTAGTTCCGTCCAGCTACGAGCAGTACTTC.